What follows is one T cell receptor beta chain and its context. CDR1 is MNHNS and CDR2 is SASEGT in the germline V gene. The length of the CDR3 is 15 residues. The ends were cut back, 4 bases at V and 3 bases at J, with 14 bases in the middle. TCRdb's copy holds only in-frame clones and misses some; the assay was immunoSEQ multiplex PCR. The sample lists some 94,000 clones; 90% to 96% were seen once. This record comes from a study of technical replicates of blood from a handful of donors. Input material: T cells isolated from PBMCs. This receptor was obtained from a human donor in good health. V usage is TRBV6-1 and J usage is TRBJ2-3; unclear D gene. In nucleotides, the CDR3 is TGTGCCAGCAGTGGCGAAGCACAGCTTACAGATACGCAGTATTTT. It is translated as CASSGEAQLTDTQYF.